One and the same sample provided the 14 T cell receptor beta chains below, sequenced in a study of CD8 T cells in Susac syndrome. RNA totalling roughly 0.5 to 1 ug underwent reverse transcription with random hexamers. Each CDR3 protein gets one entry after TCRdb re-called the immunoSEQ multiplex PCR reads with MiXCR. This table has about 180,000 distinct CDR3 sequences, 85% to 95% appearing once. The specimen sequenced was CD8+ T cells from PBMCs. These TCRs come from a human donor with multiple sclerosis.

A remark on this clonotype: One end of the junction does not line up with germline, which may come from a read error. This chain links TRBV29-1 with TRBJ1-3; TRBD1 matches at 7 bases. CDR3 size: 15 residues. From germline, CDR1 is SQVTM and CDR2 ANQGSEA. The CDR3 reads CSVEVPDREGNTIYF. In DNA, the CDR3 is TGCAGCGTAGAAGTGCCCGACAGGGAAGGAAACACCATATATTTT.

This rearrangement joins TRBV7-9 to TRBJ2-3; TRBD1 aligns across 8 bases. J was trimmed by 2 bases and V by 7 bases; bases with no gene match: 5. This CDR3 has 14 residues. The V gene's germline CDR1 is SEHNR and CDR2 FQNEAQ (reference sequence). The CDR3 DNA follows: TGTGCCAGCACCGGACAGGGAGTCACAGATACGCAGTATTTT. It encodes CASTGQGVTDTQYF.

V and J are TRBV4-1 and TRBJ2-7; 8 bases agree with TRBD1. CDR3 length: 21 amino acids. V shed 0 bases, J shed 0 bases, and the junction held 19 bases outside the gene matches. Germline V lookup: CDR1 MGHRA, CDR2 YSYEKL. The CDR3: CASSQDTEGAGDRGYSYEQYF. The CDR3 nucleotides read TGCGCCAGCAGCCAAGACACCGAGGGGGCTGGAGACAGGGGCTACTCCTACGAGCAGTACTTC.

The genes are TRBV2 and TRBJ1-1; D unresolved. The CDR3 sequence is 10 residues long. V lost 8 bases and J 8 bases, leaving 9 bases between the germline ends. Germline-derived CDR1 and CDR2 are SNHLY and FYNNEI. CDR3 sequence: CASVDGEAFF. CDR3 DNA sequence: TGTGCCAGCGTTGACGGAGAAGCTTTCTTT.

V usage is TRBV14 and J usage is TRBJ1-1; a weak D match, TRBD1 (6 bases). The CDR3 is 13 residues long. Per the germline V gene, CDR1 is SGHDN and CDR2 is FVKESK. V dropped 3 bases and J dropped 10 bases, with 15 bases sitting between them. As DNA, the CDR3 is TGTGCCAGCAGCCACCGGGACATCCCTGGAGCTTTCTTT. Its protein is CASSHRDIPGAFF.

The rearrangement links TRBV15 to TRBJ2-5, with a weak D call TRBD2 (7 bases). Trimming cost V 1 base and J 2 bases, with 11 bases left between them. The CDR3 extends over 15 amino acids. Germline assignment: CDR1 LNHNV and CDR2 YYDKDF (reference sequence). The CDR3 is CATSRGGGEQETQYF. DNA for the CDR3: TGTGCCACCAGCAGAGGAGGGGGGGAACAAGAGACCCAGTACTTC. The whole variable domain, remainder taken from reference TRBV15 and TRBJ2-5, is DAMVIQNPRYQVTQFGKPVTLSCSQTLNHNVMYWYQQKSSQAPKLLFHYYDKDFNNEADTPDNFQSRRPNTSFCFLDIRSPGLGDTAMYLCATSRGGGEQETQYFGPGTRLLVL.

V usage is TRBV20-1 and J usage is TRBJ2-1; 10 bases are a match to TRBD1. With 1 base clipped from V and 7 bases from J, the junction kept 4 bases outside the gene matches. Per the germline V gene, CDR1 is DFQATT and CDR2 is SNEGSKA (reference sequence). The CDR3 loop spans 14 amino acids. The CDR3 here is CSARGQGARNEQFF. The CDR3 DNA reads as TGCAGTGCTAGAGGACAGGGGGCGCGGAATGAGCAGTTCTTC.

The J gene is TRBJ2-1, the V gene TRBV4-1; 10 bases are a match to TRBD2. The CDR3 length is 18 residues. Germline V CDR1 and CDR2: MGHRA, YSYEKL. V lost 1 base and J lost 3; bases outside the gene matches: 9. The CDR3 nucleotides are TGCGCCAGCAGCCAAGTGGCTAGCGGGAGACCAGTCTACAATGAGCAGTTCTTC. Amino acid sequence: CASSQVASGRPVYNEQFF.

V is TRBV15 and J is TRBJ1-5, with D uncertain. The V end lost 0 bases, the J end lost 5 bases, and 14 bases lay between the germline ends. Looked up from germline, CDR1 is LNHNV and CDR2 is YYDKDF (reference sequence). This CDR3 spans 16 amino acids. The CDR3 DNA follows: TGTGCCACCAGCAGAGATCAGGAAGGGATAGATCAGCCCCAGCATTTT. Translated, it gives CATSRDQEGIDQPQHF. Supplemented by reference TRBV15 and TRBJ1-5, the full variable domain reads DAMVIQNPRYQVTQFGKPVTLSCSQTLNHNVMYWYQQKSSQAPKLLFHYYDKDFNNEADTPDNFQSRRPNTSFCFLDIRSPGLGDTAMYLCATSRDQEGIDQPQHFGDGTRLSIL.

V and J are TRBV20-1 and TRBJ1-2; perhaps TRBD1 as D (5 bases). Germline-derived CDR1 and CDR2 are DFQATT and SNEGSKA (reference sequence). This CDR3 region has 15 residues. The V end was cut by 0 bases, the J end by 3 bases, with 14 bases between. The CDR3 DNA follows: TGCAGTGCTAGAGATGTGGAGGGACTCTACTATGGCTACACCTTC. Translating gives CSARDVEGLYYGYTF.

The CDR3 protein is CAWSFWPGLQYNEQFF. The CDR3 DNA follows: TGTGCCTGGAGTTTCTGGCCGGGACTCCAATACAATGAGCAGTTCTTC. The rearrangement uses TRBV30 and TRBJ2-1; perhaps TRBD2 as D (6 bases). The V gene lost 2 bases and the J gene lost 4 bases, with 18 bases spanning the gap. This CDR3 is 16 amino acids long. Germline assignment: CDR1 GTSNPN and CDR2 SVGIG (reference sequence).

The chain is built from TRBV29-1 and TRBJ1-1; D possibly corresponds to TRBD1 (6 bases). Germline V CDR1 and CDR2: SQVTM, ANQGSEA. This CDR3 spans 12 amino acids. The germline V and J ends were trimmed by 4 bases and 11 bases, with 17 bases remaining between them. The CDR3 reads CSVGQGTAGAFF. The CDR3 DNA sequence: TGCAGCGTTGGGCAGGGGACCGCCGGGGCTTTCTTT.

This clonotype was seen only once. At one of its ends the junction is not consistent with the germline gene, which may arise from a read error. The V and J genes are TRBV20-1 and TRBJ2-7; no reliable D call. CDR3 length equals 14 residues. The V gene's germline CDR1 is DFQATT and CDR2 SNEGSKA (reference sequence). The CDR3 protein is CSAGDPPGSYEQYF. The CDR3 region has the DNA TGCAGTGCTGGAGATCCCCCGGGCTCCTACGAGCAGTACTTC.

This rearrangement joins TRBV10-3 to TRBJ2-1, with 8 bases lining up with TRBD2. The CDR3 is 16 residues long. Germline loops: CDR1 ENHRY, CDR2 SYGVKD. The V and J ends lost 11 bases and 0 bases, in that order; junction bases with no gene match: 12. The CDR3 here is CAVLTGLASSYNEQFF. In nucleotides, the CDR3 is TGTGCCGTCTTAACCGGACTAGCAAGCTCCTACAATGAGCAGTTCTTC.